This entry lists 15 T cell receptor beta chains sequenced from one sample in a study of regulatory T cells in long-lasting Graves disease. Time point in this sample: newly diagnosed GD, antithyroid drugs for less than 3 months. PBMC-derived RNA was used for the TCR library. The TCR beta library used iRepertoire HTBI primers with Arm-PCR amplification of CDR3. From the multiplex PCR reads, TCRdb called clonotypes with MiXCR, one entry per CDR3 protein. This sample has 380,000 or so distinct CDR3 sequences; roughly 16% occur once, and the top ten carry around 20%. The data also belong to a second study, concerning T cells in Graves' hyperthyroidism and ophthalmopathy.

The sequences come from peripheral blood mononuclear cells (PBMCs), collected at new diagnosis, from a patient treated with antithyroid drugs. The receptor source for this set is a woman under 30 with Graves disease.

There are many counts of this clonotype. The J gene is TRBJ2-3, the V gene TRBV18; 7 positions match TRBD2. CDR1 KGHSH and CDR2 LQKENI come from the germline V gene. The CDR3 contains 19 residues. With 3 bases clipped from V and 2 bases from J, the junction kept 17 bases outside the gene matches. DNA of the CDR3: TGTGCCAGCTCACCGGGAACCGCTGAGCGGGGAATTCTCACAGATACGCAGTATTTT. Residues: CASSPGTAERGILTDTQYF.

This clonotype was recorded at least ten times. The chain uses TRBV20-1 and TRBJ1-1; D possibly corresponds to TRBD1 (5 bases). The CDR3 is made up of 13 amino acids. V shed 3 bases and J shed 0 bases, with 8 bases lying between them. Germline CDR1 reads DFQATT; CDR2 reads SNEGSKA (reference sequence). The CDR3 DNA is TGCAGTGCTAGTGGGGGTTTGAACACTGAAGCTTTCTTT. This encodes CSASGGLNTEAFF.

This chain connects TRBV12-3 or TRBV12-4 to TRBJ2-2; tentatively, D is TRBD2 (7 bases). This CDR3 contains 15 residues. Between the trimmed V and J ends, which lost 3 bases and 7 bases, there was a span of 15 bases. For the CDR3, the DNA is TGTGCCAGCAGTTTTTCTGGGGGGGCGATCGGGGAGCTGTTTTTT. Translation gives CASSFSGGAIGELFF.

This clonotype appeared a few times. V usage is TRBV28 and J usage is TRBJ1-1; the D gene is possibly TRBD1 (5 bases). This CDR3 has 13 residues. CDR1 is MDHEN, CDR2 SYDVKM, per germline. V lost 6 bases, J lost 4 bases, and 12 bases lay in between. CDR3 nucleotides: TGTGCCAGCAGCTCGGGACCGTTCACTGAAGCTTTCTTT. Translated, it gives CASSSGPFTEAFF.

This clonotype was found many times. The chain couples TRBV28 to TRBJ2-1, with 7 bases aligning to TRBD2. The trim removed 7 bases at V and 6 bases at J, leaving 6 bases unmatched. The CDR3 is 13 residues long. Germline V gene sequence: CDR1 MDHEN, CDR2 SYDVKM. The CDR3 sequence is CASTLGRANEQFF. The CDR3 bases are TGTGCCAGCACCCTGGGGAGGGCCAATGAGCAGTTCTTC.

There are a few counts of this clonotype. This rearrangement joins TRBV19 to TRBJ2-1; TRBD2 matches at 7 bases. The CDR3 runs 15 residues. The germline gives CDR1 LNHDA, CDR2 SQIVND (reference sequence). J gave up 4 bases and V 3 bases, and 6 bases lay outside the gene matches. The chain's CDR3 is CASSMVGGTYNEQFF. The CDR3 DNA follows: TGTGCCAGTAGTATGGTGGGAGGGACTTACAATGAGCAGTTCTTC.

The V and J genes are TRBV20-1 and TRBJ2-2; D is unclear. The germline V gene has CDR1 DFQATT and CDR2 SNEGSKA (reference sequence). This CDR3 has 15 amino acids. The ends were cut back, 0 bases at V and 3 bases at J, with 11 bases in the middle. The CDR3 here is CSARDPDYDTGELFF. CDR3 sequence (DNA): TGCAGTGCTAGAGATCCAGATTATGACACCGGGGAGCTGTTTTTT.

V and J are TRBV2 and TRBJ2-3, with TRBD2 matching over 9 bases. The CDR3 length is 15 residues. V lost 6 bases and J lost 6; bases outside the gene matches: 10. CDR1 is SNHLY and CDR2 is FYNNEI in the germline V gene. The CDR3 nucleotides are TGTGCCAGCAGACGGGGCGGGAGGGCCGGGGATACGCAGTATTTT. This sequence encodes CASRRGGRAGDTQYF.

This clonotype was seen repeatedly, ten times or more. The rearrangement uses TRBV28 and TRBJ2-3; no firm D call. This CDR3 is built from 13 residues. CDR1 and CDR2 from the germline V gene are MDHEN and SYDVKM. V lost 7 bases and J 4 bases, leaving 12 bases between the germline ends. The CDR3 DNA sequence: TGTGCCAGCACCAGAGCCCTTGCAGATACGCAGTATTTT. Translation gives CASTRALADTQYF. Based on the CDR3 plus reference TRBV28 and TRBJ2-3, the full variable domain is DVKVTQSSRYLVKRTGEKVFLECVQDMDHENMFWYRQDPGLGLRLIYFSYDVKMKEKGDIPEGYSVSREKKERFSLILESASTNQTSMYLCASTRALADTQYFGPGTRLTVL.

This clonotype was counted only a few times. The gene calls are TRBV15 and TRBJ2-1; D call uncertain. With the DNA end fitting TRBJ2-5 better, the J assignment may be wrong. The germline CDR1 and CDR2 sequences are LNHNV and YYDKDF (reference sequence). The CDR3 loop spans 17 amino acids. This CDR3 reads CATSRDGLTIGQETQYF. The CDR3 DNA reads TGTGCCACCAGCAGAGATGGTTTGACCATTGGGCAAGAGACCCAGTACTTC.

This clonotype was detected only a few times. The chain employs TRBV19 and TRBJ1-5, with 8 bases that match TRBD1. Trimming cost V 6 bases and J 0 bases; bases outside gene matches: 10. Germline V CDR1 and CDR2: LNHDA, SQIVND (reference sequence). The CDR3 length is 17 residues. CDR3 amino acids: CASRRTGNLYSNQPQHF. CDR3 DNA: TGTGCCAGTAGACGGACAGGGAACCTCTATAGCAATCAGCCCCAGCATTTT.

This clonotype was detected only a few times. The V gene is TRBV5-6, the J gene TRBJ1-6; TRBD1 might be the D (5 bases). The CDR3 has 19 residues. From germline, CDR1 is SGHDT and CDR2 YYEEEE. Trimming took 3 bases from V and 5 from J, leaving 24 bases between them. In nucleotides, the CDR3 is TGTGCCAGCAGCTCTCCCCCGTACCGGGACCCCCTGGATAATTCACCCCTCCACTTT. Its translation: CASSSPPYRDPLDNSPLHF.

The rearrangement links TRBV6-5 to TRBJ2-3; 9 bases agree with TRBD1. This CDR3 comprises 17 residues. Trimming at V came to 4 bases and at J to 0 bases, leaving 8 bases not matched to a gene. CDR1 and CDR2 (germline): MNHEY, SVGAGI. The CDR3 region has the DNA TGTGCCAGCAGTTCGGGACAGGGCCATACGAGCACAGATACGCAGTATTTT. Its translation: CASSSGQGHTSTDTQYF.

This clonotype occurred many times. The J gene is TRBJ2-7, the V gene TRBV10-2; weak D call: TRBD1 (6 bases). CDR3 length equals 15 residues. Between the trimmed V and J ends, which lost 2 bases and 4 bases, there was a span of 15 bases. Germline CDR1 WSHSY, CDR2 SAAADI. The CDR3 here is CASSEDTGSRYEQYF. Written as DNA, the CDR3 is TGCGCCAGCAGTGAGGATACAGGGTCTAGATACGAGCAGTACTTC.

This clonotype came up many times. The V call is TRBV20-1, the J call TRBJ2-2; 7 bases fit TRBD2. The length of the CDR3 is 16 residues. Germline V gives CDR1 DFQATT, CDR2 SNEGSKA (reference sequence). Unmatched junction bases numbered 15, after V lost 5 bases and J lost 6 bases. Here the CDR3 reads CSAPMRGSGSPGELFF. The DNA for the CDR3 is TGCAGTGCTCCTATGAGGGGTAGCGGGTCCCCCGGGGAGCTGTTTTTT.